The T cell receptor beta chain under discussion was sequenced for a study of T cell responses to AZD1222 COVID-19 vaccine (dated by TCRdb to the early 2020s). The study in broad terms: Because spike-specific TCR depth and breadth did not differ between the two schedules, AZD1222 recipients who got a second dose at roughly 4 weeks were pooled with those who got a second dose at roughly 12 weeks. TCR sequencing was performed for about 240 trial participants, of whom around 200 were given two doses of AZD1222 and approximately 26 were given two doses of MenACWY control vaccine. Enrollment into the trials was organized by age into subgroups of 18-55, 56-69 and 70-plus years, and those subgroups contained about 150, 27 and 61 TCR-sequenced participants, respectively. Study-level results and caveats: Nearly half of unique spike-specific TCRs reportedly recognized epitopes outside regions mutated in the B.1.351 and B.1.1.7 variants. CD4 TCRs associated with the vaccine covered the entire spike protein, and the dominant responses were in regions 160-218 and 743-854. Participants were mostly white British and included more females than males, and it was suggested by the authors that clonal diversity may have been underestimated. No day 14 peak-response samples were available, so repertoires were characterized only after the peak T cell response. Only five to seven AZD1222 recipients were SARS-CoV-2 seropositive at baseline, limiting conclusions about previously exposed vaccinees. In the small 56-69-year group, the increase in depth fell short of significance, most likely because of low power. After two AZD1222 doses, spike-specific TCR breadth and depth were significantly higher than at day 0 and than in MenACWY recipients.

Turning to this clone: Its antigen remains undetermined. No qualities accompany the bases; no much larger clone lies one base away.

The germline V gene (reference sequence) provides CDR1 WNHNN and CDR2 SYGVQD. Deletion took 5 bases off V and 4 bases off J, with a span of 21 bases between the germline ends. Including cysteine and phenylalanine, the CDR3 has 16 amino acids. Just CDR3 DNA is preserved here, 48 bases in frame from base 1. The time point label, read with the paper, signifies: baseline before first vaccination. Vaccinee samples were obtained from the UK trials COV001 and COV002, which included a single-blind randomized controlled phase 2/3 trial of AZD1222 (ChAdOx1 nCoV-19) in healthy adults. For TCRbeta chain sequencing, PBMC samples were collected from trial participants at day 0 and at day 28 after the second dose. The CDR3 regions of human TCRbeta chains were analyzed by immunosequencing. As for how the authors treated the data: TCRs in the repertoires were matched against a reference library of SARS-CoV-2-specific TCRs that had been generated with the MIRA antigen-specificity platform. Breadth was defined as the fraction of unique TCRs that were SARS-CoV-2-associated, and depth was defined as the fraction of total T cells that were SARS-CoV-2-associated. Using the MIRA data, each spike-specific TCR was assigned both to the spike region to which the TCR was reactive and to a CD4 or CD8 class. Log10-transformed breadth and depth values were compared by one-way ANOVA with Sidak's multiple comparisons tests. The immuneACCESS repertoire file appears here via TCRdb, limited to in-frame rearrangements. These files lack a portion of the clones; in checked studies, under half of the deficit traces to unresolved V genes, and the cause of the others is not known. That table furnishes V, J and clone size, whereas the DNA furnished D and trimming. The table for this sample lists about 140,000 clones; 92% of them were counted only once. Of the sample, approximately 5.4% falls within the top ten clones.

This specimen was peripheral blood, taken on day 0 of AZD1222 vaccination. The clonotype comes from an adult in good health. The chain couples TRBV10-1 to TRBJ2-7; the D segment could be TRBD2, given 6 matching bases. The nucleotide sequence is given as TGCGCCAGCAGTATCAGTCCGGGACGGGACTTATACGAGCAGTACTTC. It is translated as CASSISPGRDLYEQYF.